These T cell receptor beta chains were read from a single sample in a study of cytomegalovirus exposure and HLA in healthy donors. The protocol was immunoSEQ multiplex PCR, while the TCRdb copy is restricted to in-frame clones and leaves out a portion. The data contain around 100,000 clones, almost 80% of them singletons. Sequencing was carried out using PBMCs. These receptor sequences come from a man aged 50-59 years in good health and CMV-seropositive. Each CDR3 is given with its conserved first and last residue. The order of the fields is D gene, V gene, J gene, clone size, CDR3 DNA, CDR3 protein. D genes are given only for firm matches. Clone size is stated in some rows and not others, as once, few, many or a class when expanded.

D gene: .; V gene: TRBV14; J gene: TRBJ2-1; clone size: .; CDR3 DNA: TGTGCCAGCAGCCAAGATAGGCGACTAACCTCTTACAATGAGCAGTTCTTC; CDR3 protein: CASSQDRRLTSYNEQFF
D gene: .; V gene: TRBV6-5; J gene: TRBJ2-3; clone size: .; CDR3 DNA: TGTGCCAGCAGTTATCGAGTTTTCTCTAGCACAGATACGCAGTATTTT; CDR3 protein: CASSYRVFSSTDTQYF
D gene: TRBD1; V gene: TRBV28; J gene: TRBJ1-5; clone size: .; CDR3 DNA: TGTGCCAGCAGTTTAGCGACAGGGGGCATTCAGCCCCAGCATTTT; CDR3 protein: CASSLATGGIQPQHF
D gene: TRBD2; V gene: TRBV18; J gene: TRBJ2-2; clone size: once; CDR3 DNA: TGTGCCAGCTCACTAGCGGGACTAGCGGGAATCACGAACACCGGGGAGCTGTTTTTT; CDR3 protein: CASSLAGLAGITNTGELFF
D gene: TRBD1; V gene: TRBV27; J gene: TRBJ1-2; clone size: .; CDR3 DNA: TGTGCCAGCAGTCCCTACAGGGGTGGGTATGGCTACACCTTC; CDR3 protein: CASSPYRGGYGYTF
D gene: .; V gene: TRBV30; J gene: TRBJ1-4; clone size: .; CDR3 DNA: TGTGCCTGGAGCGCGGGATCCGACAAACTGTTTTTT; CDR3 protein: CAWSAGSDKLFF
D gene: .; V gene: TRBV28; J gene: TRBJ2-5; clone size: once; CDR3 DNA: TGTGCCAGCAGTTTATCGAAACTACCGGAGACCCAGTACTTC; CDR3 protein: CASSLSKLPETQYF
D gene: TRBD2; V gene: TRBV5-4; J gene: TRBJ2-1; clone size: once; CDR3 DNA: TGTGCCAGCAGCTCGATCCTTAGCGGGAGCCCCTCCAATGAGCAGTTCTTC; CDR3 protein: CASSSILSGSPSNEQFF
D gene: TRBD2; V gene: TRBV5-6; J gene: TRBJ2-7; clone size: .; CDR3 DNA: TGTGCCAGCAGTTCGGGAGGCCTCGGGGAGCAGTACTTC; CDR3 protein: CASSSGGLGEQYF
D gene: .; V gene: TRBV5-4; J gene: TRBJ1-2; clone size: .; CDR3 DNA: TGTGCCACCGCACGGGGGGAGGCTCGGGGCTACACCTTC; CDR3 protein: CATARGEARGYTF